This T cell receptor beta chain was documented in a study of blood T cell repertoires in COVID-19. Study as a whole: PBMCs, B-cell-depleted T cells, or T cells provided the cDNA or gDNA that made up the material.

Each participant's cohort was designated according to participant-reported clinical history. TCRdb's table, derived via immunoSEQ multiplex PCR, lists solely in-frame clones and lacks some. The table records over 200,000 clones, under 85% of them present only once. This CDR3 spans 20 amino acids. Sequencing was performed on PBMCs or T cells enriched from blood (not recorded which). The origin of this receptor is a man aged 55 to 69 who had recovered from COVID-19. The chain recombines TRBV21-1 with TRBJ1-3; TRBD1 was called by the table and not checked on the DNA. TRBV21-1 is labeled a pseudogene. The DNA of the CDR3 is TGTGCCAGCAGCTCGAACGCATTAGGACAGGGGGCGAAATCTGGAAACACCATATATTTT. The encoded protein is CASSSNALGQGAKSGNTIYF.